Following are 21 T cell receptor beta chains from one sample sequenced in a study of beta chain features in type 1 diabetes. TCRB transcripts that were expressed got sequenced, as all of the isolated RNA had been reverse transcribed. The repertoire was sequenced with immunoSEQ multiplex PCR; TCRdb's copy has only in-frame clones and lacks some. The sample yields about 260,000 clones, 55% to 70% seen once. The sequenced sample was naive CD4+ T cells from blood. The receptors derive from a man aged 30 to 45 in good health.

The chain combines TRBV7-2 with TRBJ2-5; maybe TRBD1 (5 bases). This CDR3 is built from 12 residues. Germline lookup yields CDR1 SGHTA and CDR2 FQGNSA. Trimming shortened V by 0 bases and J by 9 bases, and 8 bases separated the two germline ends. The CDR3 protein is CASSLAQGAQYF. DNA for the CDR3: TGTGCCAGCAGCTTAGCGCAAGGGGCCCAGTACTTC. Full variable domain (rest looked up from reference TRBV7-2 and TRBJ2-5): GAGVSQSPSNKVTEKGKDVELRCDPISGHTALYWYRQSLGQGLEFLIYFQGNSAPDKSGLPSDRFSAERTGGSVSTLTIQRTQQEDSAVYLCASSLAQGAQYFGPGTRLLVL.

V gene TRBV30 combines with J gene TRBJ2-1, with D hard to call. Germline V gene data show CDR1 as GTSNPN and CDR2 as SVGIG (reference sequence). V shed 0 bases and J shed 12 bases, with 15 bases lying between them. The CDR3 runs 13 residues. CDR3 residues: CAWSVVSGLGQFF. CDR3 nucleotide sequence: TGTGCCTGGAGTGTAGTATCGGGCTTAGGGCAGTTCTTC.

This chain links TRBV10-3 with TRBJ1-1; D is undetermined. With 7 bases removed from V and 4 bases from J, the gap between germline ends came to 7 bases. The CDR3 has 11 residues. The germline gives CDR1 ENHRY, CDR2 SYGVKD. CDR3 sequence reads: CAITDGTEAFF. Here the CDR3 DNA reads TGTGCCATCACCGACGGCACTGAAGCTTTCTTT.

The chain recombines TRBV25-1 with TRBJ2-5; D call uncertain. The germline V gene encodes CDR1 MGHDK and CDR2 SYGVNS. The CDR3 consists of 14 residues. With 0 bases removed from V and 4 bases from J, the gap between germline ends came to 9 bases. The CDR3 DNA follows: TGTGCCAGCAGTGAATATGGGTCGGGAGAGACCCAGTACTTC. As protein: CASSEYGSGETQYF.

The chain carries TRBV29-1 and TRBJ2-6, with D tentatively TRBD1 (6 bases). Germline V gives CDR1 SQVTM, CDR2 ANQGSEA. This CDR3 spans 16 amino acids. The V gene lost 0 bases and the J gene lost 6 bases, with 15 bases spanning the gap. CDR3 bases: TGCAGCGTTGAAGATCCCGGGACAACGGAGGCCAACGTCCTGACTTTC. Translation: CSVEDPGTTEANVLTF.

This clone was detected only once. The chain links TRBV7-2 to TRBJ2-3; D possibly corresponds to TRBD1 (5 bases). CDR1 is SGHTA and CDR2 is FQGNSA in the germline V gene. The CDR3 contains 12 residues. With 2 bases removed from V and 5 bases from J, the gap between germline ends came to 5 bases. CDR3 in amino acids: CASSLTGDTQYF. The CDR3 DNA reads TGTGCCAGCAGCTTAACAGGAGATACGCAGTATTTT.

This chain connects TRBV7-9 to TRBJ1-1; the D is unclear. Deletions cut 5 bases from V and 4 bases from J, with 8 bases between. The germline gives CDR1 SEHNR, CDR2 FQNEAQ (reference sequence). The CDR3 is 12 residues long. CDR3 residues: CASSTEGTEAFF. The DNA of the CDR3 is TGTGCCAGCAGCACGGAGGGCACTGAAGCTTTCTTT.

This chain links TRBV2 with TRBJ2-7; 9 bases line up with TRBD1. This CDR3 has 14 residues. Germline assignment: CDR1 SNHLY and CDR2 FYNNEI. The V segment lost 5 bases and the J segment 2 bases; nucleotides outside the gene matches: 4. CDR3 sequence: CASSSDRGAYEQYF. DNA for the CDR3: TGTGCCAGCAGTTCGGACAGGGGAGCCTACGAGCAGTACTTC.

The chain couples TRBV11-2 to TRBJ2-5, with TRBD2 identical over 12 bases. There are 15 residues in the CDR3. V shed 5 bases and J 5 bases; nucleotides not matched to a gene: 6. Germline assignment: CDR1 SGHAT and CDR2 FQNNGV. In nucleotides, the CDR3 is TGTGCCAGCAGCCCGCTGACTAGCGGGGGTGAGACCCAGTACTTC. It translates to CASSPLTSGGETQYF.

J is TRBJ2-3 and V is TRBV7-2; perhaps TRBD2 as D (5 bases). This CDR3 has 15 residues. Trimming shortened V by 2 bases and J by 2 bases, and 11 bases separated the two germline ends. The germline CDR1 and CDR2 sequences are SGHTA and FQGNSA. Here the CDR3 DNA reads TGTGCCAGCAGCTTAAGGCGGGCCATCACAGATACGCAGTATTTT. Encoded protein: CASSLRRAITDTQYF.

V gene TRBV29-1 combines with J gene TRBJ2-5; no reliable D call. V gave up 2 bases and J gave up 3 bases, with 10 bases separating them. The germline V gene has CDR1 SQVTM and CDR2 ANQGSEA. This CDR3 is built from 13 residues. For the CDR3, the DNA is TGCAGCGTTGAAAAACAGAGAAAAGAGACCCAGTACTTC. It translates to CSVEKQRKETQYF.

The chain carries TRBV5-1 and TRBJ2-1; TRBD2 agrees at 9 bases. The V gene end was trimmed by 4 bases and the J gene end by 4 bases; junction bases not matched to a gene: 3. The CDR3 covers 14 residues. Germline CDR1 is SGHRS and CDR2 is YFSETQ. The CDR3 loop reads CASSPGLAYNEQFF. CDR3 nucleotides: TGCGCCAGCAGCCCGGGACTAGCATACAATGAGCAGTTCTTC.

The CDR3 loop reads CASSPMGQETQYF. The CDR3 DNA sequence: TGTGCCAGCTCACCGATGGGGCAAGAGACCCAGTACTTC. The J gene is TRBJ2-5, the V gene TRBV18, with D unclear. The V end was cut by 3 bases, the J end by 2 bases, with 7 bases between. CDR3 length equals 13 residues. Germline CDR1 reads KGHSH; CDR2 reads LQKENI.

The chain has TRBV10-3 and TRBJ2-1, with 12 bases lining up with TRBD2. The germline CDR1 and CDR2 sequences are ENHRY and SYGVKD. The J segment lost 7 bases and the V segment lost 4 bases, leaving 5 bases of the junction unmatched. The CDR3 is 15 amino acids. Here the CDR3 reads CAISGTSGKDNEQFF. In DNA form, the CDR3 reads TGTGCCATCAGTGGGACTAGCGGGAAAGATAATGAGCAGTTCTTC.

The V and J genes are TRBV30 and TRBJ2-7, with a possible D match to TRBD2 (6 bases). The length of the CDR3 is 12 residues. Trimming removed 3 bases from V and 4 bases from J, with 10 bases in between. Germline loops: CDR1 GTSNPN, CDR2 SVGIG (reference sequence). The CDR3: CAWSGSGYEQYF. The CDR3 coding sequence is TGTGCCTGGAGCGGTAGCGGTTACGAGCAGTACTTC. Variable domain in full (rest from reference TRBV30 and TRBJ2-7): SQTIHQWPATLVQPVGSPLSLECTVEGTSNPNLYWYRQAAGRGLQLLFYSVGIGQISSEVPQNLSASRPQDRQFILSSKKLLLSDSGFYLCAWSGSGYEQYFGPGTRLTVT.

V usage is TRBV7-2 and J usage is TRBJ2-1, with no clear D. Germline assignment: CDR1 SGHTA and CDR2 FQGNSA. The CDR3 contains 11 residues. The V end lost 3 bases, the J end lost 6 bases, and 3 bases lay between the germline ends. CDR3 sequence (DNA): TGTGCCAGCAGCTTTTTCAATGAGCAGTTCTTC. This codes for CASSFFNEQFF. The full variable domain, its missing parts supplied by reference TRBV7-2 and TRBJ2-1, is GAGVSQSPSNKVTEKGKDVELRCDPISGHTALYWYRQSLGQGLEFLIYFQGNSAPDKSGLPSDRFSAERTGGSVSTLTIQRTQQEDSAVYLCASSFFNEQFFGPGTRLTVL.

This clone has a handful of counts. The chain uses TRBV14 and TRBJ2-1, with 8 bases fitting TRBD2. Germline V gives CDR1 SGHDN, CDR2 FVKESK. J was trimmed by 6 bases and V by 3 bases; bases with no gene match: 7. There are 15 residues in the CDR3. The CDR3 sequence: CASSQRAGTSNEQFF. CDR3 sequence (DNA): TGTGCCAGCAGCCAGCGAGCCGGGACTAGCAATGAGCAGTTCTTC.

The chain employs TRBV4-1 and TRBJ1-4, with TRBD1 as a possible D gene (5 bases). V lost 6 bases, J lost 4 bases, and 9 bases lay in between. This CDR3 is built from 13 residues. Germline CDR1 and CDR2: MGHRA and YSYEKL. The CDR3 sequence is CASSRGNNEKLFF. As DNA, the CDR3 is TGCGCCAGCAGTCGGGGGAATAATGAAAAACTGTTTTTT.

The chain carries TRBV30 and TRBJ1-2; no definite D call. V shed 1 base and J shed 2 bases, with 11 bases lying between them. The V gene's germline CDR1 is GTSNPN and CDR2 SVGIG (reference sequence). The CDR3 extends over 14 amino acids. The CDR3 here is CAWSGRPVNYGYTF. The CDR3 region has the DNA TGTGCCTGGAGTGGACGGCCTGTGAACTATGGCTACACCTTC.

This clone was observed a few times. The chain combines TRBV5-6 with TRBJ2-1; D not resolved. CDR3 length: 14 residues. V was pared by 1 base and J by 4 bases, with 9 bases between. Germline V gives CDR1 SGHDT, CDR2 YYEEEE. For the CDR3, the DNA is TGTGCCAGCAGCTTGTTTGACACTTACAATGAGCAGTTCTTC. Translating it yields CASSLFDTYNEQFF. The whole variable domain, remainder taken from reference TRBV5-6 and TRBJ2-1, is DAGVTQSPTHLIKTRGQQVTLRCSPKSGHDTVSWYQQALGQGPQFIFQYYEEEERQRGNFPDRFSGHQFPNYSSELNVNALLLGDSALYLCASSLFDTYNEQFFGPGTRLTVL.

The chain uses TRBV10-1 and TRBJ2-2, with D perhaps TRBD2 (6 bases). V lost 6 bases, J lost 1 base, and 9 bases lay in between. Germline V gene data show CDR1 as WNHNN and CDR2 as SYGVQD (reference sequence). The CDR3 is 14 amino acids. The CDR3 sequence is CASRSGQNTGELFF. DNA of the CDR3: TGCGCCAGCAGGAGCGGGCAGAACACCGGGGAGCTGTTTTTT.